The clone carrying this T cell receptor beta chain occurred a few times. TCRdb passed the RACE reads through MiXCR, listing each CDR3 protein once. The repertoire has approximately 91,000 distinct CDR3 sequences, around 10% of them found once; the top ten carry about 1.6%. The sample originates from a study of human T cells and chemical hapten exposure. At the level of the study: The study patch tested 0.01% DPC on the upper back and read results at 6 days.

The germline V gene has CDR1 SGHTA and CDR2 FQGNSA. The V gene lost 5 bases and the J gene lost 0 bases, with 6 bases spanning the gap. The CDR3 has 13 amino acids. Time point defined: patch test 2, 6 weeks after DPC sensitization. Described treatment: therapeutic diphenylcyclopropenone sensitization with weekly scalp DPC. This receptor was obtained from a man between 18 and 35 years old with alopecia areata. Some clones in this sample may be carry-over from other donors' samples. Sequencing used whole blood, obtained in connection with sensitization to the hapten diphenylcyclopropenone (DPC). V is TRBV7-2 and J is TRBJ2-3; D may be TRBD2 (6 bases). The CDR3 DNA reads TGTGCCAGCAGCGCGGGGAGCACAGATACGCAGTATTTT. Amino acid sequence: CASSAGSTDTQYF.